The rows below give T cell receptor beta chains drawn from one sample of a study of blood T cell repertoires in COVID-19. This table comes from immunoSEQ multiplex PCR, and its TCRdb copy is limited to in-frame clones, with some not included. The sample consists of some 110,000 clones, more than 60% of them appearing once. Sequencing was performed on peripheral blood. The receptors were sampled from a man between 65 and 79 years old with acute or convalescent COVID-19. Each CDR3 is given with its conserved first and last residue. D genes are given only for firm matches. Size tells how often a clone was seen (once, few, many) or the class of an expanded clone, and some rows leave it out.

d_call j_call v_call clone_size cdr3_aa cdr3_nt
NA TRBJ1-2 TRBV5-1 NA CASGWGQTTGGYTF TGCGCCAGCGGTTGGGGCCAGACAACGGGTGGCTACACCTTC
TRBD1 TRBJ1-6 TRBV13 NA CASSLRQGLGSPLHF TGTGCCAGCAGCTTAAGACAGGGACTCGGTTCACCCCTCCACTTT
TRBD1 TRBJ2-1 TRBV11-3 NA CASSLDFGIGQGENEQFF TGTGCCAGCAGCTTAGATTTTGGGATCGGGCAGGGGGAAAATGAGCAGTTCTTC
NA TRBJ1-4 TRBV29-1 NA CSVGSRVANEKLFF TGCAGCGTTGGCAGCAGGGTGGCTAATGAAAAACTGTTTTTT
NA TRBJ1-1 TRBV5-1 few CASSPEGEGAFF TGCGCCAGCAGCCCCGAGGGGGAGGGAGCTTTCTTT
TRBD1 TRBJ2-6 TRBV6-6 NA CASNPTGGPGANVLTF TGTGCCAGCAACCCTACAGGGGGCCCTGGGGCCAACGTCCTGACTTTC
NA TRBJ2-7 TRBV7-2 NA CASSLGMTEEQYF TGTGCCAGCAGCCTCGGGATGACTGAAGAGCAGTACTTC
TRBD1 TRBJ2-3 TRBV5-4 NA CASSLRVTGSADTQYF TGTGCCAGCAGCTTGAGAGTGACAGGGAGCGCAGATACGCAGTATTTT
NA TRBJ2-7 TRBV30 few CAWSVVPRQVPYEQYF TGTGCCTGGAGTGTAGTCCCGAGACAGGTTCCTTACGAGCAGTACTTC
NA TRBJ2-3 TRBV27 NA CASRPLLGDTQYF TGTGCCAGCAGACCCCTCCTCGGGGATACGCAGTATTTT
TRBD1 TRBJ2-2 TRBV10-3 NA CAITGTERTGELFF TGTGCCATCACCGGGACAGAGAGGACCGGGGAGCTGTTTTTT
TRBD2 TRBJ2-2 TRBV7-2 NA CASSFASGGAFGELFF TGTGCCAGCAGCTTCGCTAGCGGGGGGGCCTTCGGGGAGCTGTTTTTT
NA TRBJ1-5 TRBV6-6 NA CASSYPLQPQHF TGTGCCAGCAGTTACCCCCTCCAGCCCCAGCATTTT
NA TRBJ2-7 TRBV7-2 NA CASSINQGDHEQYF TGTGCCAGCAGCATCAATCAGGGCGACCACGAGCAGTACTTC
TRBD1 TRBJ2-3 TRBV27 NA CASSFQGQGGTQYF TGTGCCAGCAGTTTTCAAGGACAGGGAGGTACGCAGTATTTT
TRBD2 TRBJ2-2 TRBV7-2 NA CASSSAGGFTGELFF TGTGCCAGCAGCTCGGCGGGGGGTTTCACCGGGGAGCTGTTTTTT
NA TRBJ1-5 TRBV27 NA CASSPTGTRSQPQHF TGTGCCAGCAGTCCGACAGGTACGAGAAGTCAGCCCCAGCATTTT
NA TRBJ2-7 TRBV2 NA CASIGPGSYEQYF TGTGCCAGCATTGGACCCGGGAGTTACGAGCAGTACTTC
TRBD2 TRBJ2-7 TRBV27 NA CASSLTSGRGYEQYF TGTGCCAGCAGCCTGACTAGCGGGAGGGGCTACGAGCAGTACTTC
TRBD1 TRBJ2-1 TRBV7-9 NA CASSRPSGTGSYNEQFF TGTGCCAGCAGCCGACCGTCAGGGACAGGGTCCTACAATGAGCAGTTCTTC
NA TRBJ1-1 TRBV15 NA CATSRDSWTANTEAFF TGTGCCACCAGCAGAGATTCCTGGACAGCTAACACTGAAGCTTTCTTT
NA TRBJ2-1 TRBV28 NA CASNGGALNEQFF TGTGCCAGCAACGGCGGGGCTTTGAATGAGCAGTTCTTC
NA TRBJ1-2 TRBV10-3 once CAIRPRGYGYTF TGTGCCATCAGGCCCAGGGGTTATGGCTACACCTTC